The clone carrying this T cell receptor beta chain has a single count. The data were taken from a study of blood T cell repertoires in COVID-19. Across the study: Sources were T cells, B-cell-depleted T cells, or PBMCs; the material itself was cDNA or gDNA.

Across about two dozen US areas, participants ranged in age from roughly 18 to 89 years. Clinical history reported by participants formed the basis on which cohorts were assigned. Cohort 3 recovered donors had two negative PCRs, clearance, or symptom resolution. V was clipped by 3 bases and J by 9 bases; unmatched bases: 6. The CDR3 extends over 13 amino acids. Profiling relied on immunoSEQ multiplex PCR, and the TCRdb table lists in-frame clones only, not all of them. The repertoire has about 160,000 clones, approximately 80% of them found once; the top ten carry nearly 3.5%. This sequence originates from a woman in her sixties or seventies who had recovered from COVID-19. The gene calls are TRBV12-3 or TRBV12-4 and TRBJ2-3; 7 nucleotides agree with TRBD2. The sample was PBMCs or T cells enriched from blood (not recorded which). CDR3 loop: CASSFETSLTQYF. DNA for the CDR3: TGTGCCAGCAGTTTCGAGACTAGCTTAACGCAGTATTTT.